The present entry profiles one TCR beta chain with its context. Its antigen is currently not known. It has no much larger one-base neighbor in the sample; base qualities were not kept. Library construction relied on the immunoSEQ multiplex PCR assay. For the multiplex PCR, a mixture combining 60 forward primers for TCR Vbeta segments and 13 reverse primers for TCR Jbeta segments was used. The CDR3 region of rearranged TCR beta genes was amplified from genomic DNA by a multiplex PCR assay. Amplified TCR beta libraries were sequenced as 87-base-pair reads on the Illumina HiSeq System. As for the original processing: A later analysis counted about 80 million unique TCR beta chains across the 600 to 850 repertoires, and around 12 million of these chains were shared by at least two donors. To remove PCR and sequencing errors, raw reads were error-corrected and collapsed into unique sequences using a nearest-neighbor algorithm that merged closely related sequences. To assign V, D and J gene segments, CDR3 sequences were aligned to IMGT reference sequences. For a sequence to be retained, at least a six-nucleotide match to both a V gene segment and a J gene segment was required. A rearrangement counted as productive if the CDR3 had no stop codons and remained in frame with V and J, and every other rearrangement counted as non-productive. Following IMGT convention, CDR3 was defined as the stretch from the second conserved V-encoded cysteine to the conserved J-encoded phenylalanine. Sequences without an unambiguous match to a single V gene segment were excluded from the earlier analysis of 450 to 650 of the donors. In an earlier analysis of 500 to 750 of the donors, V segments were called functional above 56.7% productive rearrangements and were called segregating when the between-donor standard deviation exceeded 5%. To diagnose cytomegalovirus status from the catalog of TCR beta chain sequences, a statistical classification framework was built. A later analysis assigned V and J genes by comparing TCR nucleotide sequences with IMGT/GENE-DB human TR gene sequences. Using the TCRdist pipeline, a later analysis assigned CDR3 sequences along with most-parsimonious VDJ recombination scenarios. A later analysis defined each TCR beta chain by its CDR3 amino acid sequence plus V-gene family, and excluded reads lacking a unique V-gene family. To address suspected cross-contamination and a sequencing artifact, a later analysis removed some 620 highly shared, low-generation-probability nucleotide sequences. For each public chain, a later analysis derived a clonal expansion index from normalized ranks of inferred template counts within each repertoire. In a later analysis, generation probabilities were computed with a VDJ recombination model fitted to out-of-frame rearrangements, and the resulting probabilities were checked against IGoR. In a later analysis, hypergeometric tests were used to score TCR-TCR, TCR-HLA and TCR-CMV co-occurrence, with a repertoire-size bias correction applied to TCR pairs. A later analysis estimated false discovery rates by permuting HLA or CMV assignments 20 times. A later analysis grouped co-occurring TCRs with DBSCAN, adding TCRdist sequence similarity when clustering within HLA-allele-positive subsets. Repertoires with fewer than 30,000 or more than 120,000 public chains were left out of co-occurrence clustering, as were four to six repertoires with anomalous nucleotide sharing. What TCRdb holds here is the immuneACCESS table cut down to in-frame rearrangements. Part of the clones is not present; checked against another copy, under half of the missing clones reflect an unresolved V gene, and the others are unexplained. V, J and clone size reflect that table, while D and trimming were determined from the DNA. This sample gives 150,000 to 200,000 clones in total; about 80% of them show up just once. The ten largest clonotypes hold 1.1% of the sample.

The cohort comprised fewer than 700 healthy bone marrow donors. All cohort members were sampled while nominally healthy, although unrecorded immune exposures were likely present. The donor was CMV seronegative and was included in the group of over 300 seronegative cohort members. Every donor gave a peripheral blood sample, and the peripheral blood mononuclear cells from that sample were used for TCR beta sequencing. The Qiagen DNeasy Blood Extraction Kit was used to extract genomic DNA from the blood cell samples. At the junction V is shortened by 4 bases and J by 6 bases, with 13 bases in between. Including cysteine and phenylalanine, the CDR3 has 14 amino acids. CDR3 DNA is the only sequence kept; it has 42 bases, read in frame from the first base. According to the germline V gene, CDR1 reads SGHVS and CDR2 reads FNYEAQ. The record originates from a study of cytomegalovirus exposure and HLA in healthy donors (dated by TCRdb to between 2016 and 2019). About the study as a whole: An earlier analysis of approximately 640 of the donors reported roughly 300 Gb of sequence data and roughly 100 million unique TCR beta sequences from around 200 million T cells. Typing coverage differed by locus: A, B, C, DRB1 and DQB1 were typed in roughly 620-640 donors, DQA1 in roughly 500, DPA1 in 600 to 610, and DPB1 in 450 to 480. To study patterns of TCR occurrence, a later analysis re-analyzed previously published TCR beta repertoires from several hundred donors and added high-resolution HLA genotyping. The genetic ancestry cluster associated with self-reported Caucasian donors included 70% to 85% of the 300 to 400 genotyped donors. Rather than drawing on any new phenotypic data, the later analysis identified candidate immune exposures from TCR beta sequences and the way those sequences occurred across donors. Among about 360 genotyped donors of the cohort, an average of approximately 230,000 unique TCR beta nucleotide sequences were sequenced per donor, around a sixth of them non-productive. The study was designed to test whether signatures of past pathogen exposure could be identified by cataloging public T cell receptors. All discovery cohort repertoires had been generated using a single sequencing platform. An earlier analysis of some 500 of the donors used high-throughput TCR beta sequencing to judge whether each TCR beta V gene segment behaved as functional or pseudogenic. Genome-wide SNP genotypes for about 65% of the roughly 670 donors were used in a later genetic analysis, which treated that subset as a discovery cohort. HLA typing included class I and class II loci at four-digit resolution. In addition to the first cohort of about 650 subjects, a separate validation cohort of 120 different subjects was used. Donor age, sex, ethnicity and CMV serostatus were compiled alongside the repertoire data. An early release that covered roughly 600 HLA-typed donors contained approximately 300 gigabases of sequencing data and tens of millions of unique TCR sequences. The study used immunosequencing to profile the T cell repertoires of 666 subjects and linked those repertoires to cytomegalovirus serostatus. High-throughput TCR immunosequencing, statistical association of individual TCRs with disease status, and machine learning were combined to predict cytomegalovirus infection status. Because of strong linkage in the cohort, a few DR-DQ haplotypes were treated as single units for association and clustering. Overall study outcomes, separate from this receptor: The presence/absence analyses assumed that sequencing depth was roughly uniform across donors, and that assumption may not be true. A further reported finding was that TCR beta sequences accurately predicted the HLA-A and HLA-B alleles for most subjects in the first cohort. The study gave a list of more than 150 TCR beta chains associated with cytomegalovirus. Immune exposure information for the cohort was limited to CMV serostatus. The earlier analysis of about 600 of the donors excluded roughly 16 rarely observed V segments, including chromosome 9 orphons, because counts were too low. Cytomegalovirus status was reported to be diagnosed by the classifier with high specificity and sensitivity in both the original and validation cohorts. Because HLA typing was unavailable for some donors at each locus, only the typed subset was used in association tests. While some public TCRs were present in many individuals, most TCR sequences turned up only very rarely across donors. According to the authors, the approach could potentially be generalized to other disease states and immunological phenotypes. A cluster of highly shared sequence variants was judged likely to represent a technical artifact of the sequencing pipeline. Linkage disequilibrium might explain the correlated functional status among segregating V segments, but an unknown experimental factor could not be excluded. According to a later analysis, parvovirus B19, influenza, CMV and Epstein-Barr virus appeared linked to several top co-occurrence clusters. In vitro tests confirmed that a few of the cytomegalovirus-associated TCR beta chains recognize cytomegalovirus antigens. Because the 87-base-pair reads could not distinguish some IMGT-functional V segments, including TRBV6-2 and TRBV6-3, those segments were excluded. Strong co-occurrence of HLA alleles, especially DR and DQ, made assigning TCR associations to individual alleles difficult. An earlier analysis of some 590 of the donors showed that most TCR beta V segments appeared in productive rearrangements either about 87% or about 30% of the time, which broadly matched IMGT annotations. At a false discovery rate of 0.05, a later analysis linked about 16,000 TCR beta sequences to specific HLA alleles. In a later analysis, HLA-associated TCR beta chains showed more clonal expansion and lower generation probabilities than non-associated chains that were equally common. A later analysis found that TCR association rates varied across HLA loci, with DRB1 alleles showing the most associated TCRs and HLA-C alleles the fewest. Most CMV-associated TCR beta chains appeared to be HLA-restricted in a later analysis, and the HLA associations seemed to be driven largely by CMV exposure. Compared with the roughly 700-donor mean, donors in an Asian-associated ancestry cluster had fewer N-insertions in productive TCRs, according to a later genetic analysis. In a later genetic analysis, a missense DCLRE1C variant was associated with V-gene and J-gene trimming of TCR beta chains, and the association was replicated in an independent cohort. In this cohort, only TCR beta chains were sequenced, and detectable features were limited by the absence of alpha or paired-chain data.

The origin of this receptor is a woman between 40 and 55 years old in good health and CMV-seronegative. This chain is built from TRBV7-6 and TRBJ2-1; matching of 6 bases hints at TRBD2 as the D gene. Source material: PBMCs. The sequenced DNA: TGTGCCAGCAGCTGGGGCGGGGCTATCAATGAGCAGTTCTTC. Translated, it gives CASSWGGAINEQFF.